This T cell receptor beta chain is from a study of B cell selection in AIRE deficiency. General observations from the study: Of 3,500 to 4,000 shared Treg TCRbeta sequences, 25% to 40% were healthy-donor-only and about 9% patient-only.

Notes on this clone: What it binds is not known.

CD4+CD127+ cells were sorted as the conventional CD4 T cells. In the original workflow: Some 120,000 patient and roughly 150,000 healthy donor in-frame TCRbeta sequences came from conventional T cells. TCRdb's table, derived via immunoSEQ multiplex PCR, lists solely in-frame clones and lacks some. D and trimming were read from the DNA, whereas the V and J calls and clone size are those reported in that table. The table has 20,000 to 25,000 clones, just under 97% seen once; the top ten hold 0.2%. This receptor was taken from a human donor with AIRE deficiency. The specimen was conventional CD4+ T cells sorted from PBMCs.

DNA for the CDR3: TGTGCCAGCAGTGCCCTGGAGACCCAGTACTTC. Protein: CASSALETQYF. This sequence joins TRBV25-1 and TRBJ2-5; D unclear. The CDR3 extends over 11 amino acids. Germline CDR1 is MGHDK and CDR2 is SYGVNS. Trimming removed 4 bases at V and 5 bases at J, with 5 bases between.